This is a list of T cell receptor beta chains from one sample in a study of T cells in Graves' hyperthyroidism and ophthalmopathy. A single record per CDR3 protein comes from TCRdb applying MiXCR to the multiplex PCR reads. The sample records more than 350,000 distinct CDR3 sequences, over 12% being singletons. Sequencing was carried out using blood. These receptors all come from an older woman with Graves' ophthalmopathy. Each CDR3 is given with its conserved first and last residue. The D gene is left open where the match is weak. Not all rows give a size; the values are once, few, many and, for expanded clones, a class.

d_gene: -; v_gene: TRBV3-1; j_gene: TRBJ2-1; abundance: few; CDR3aa: CASSQADSKKFF; CDR3nt: TGTGCCAGCAGCCAAGCAGACTCGAAGAAGTTCTTC
d_gene: TRBD1; v_gene: TRBV30; j_gene: TRBJ2-3; abundance: many; CDR3aa: CAWSVLDRGTDTQYF; CDR3nt: TGTGCCTGGAGTGTATTAGACAGGGGTACAGATACGCAGTATTTT
d_gene: -; v_gene: TRBV5-1; j_gene: TRBJ2-3; abundance: few; CDR3aa: CASSQPARAAIPDTQYF; CDR3nt: TGCGCCAGCAGCCAGCCTGCCCGGGCAGCTATACCAGATACGCAGTATTTT
d_gene: TRBD1; v_gene: TRBV2; j_gene: TRBJ2-1; abundance: many; CDR3aa: CASRDPGQEQFF; CDR3nt: TGTGCCAGCAGGGATCCGGGACAGGAGCAGTTCTTC
d_gene: -; v_gene: TRBV20-1; j_gene: TRBJ2-3; abundance: many; CDR3aa: CSAPQRVTDTQYF; CDR3nt: TGCAGTGCTCCCCAGCGGGTGACAGATACGCAGTATTTT
d_gene: -; v_gene: TRBV7-3; j_gene: TRBJ2-7; abundance: many; CDR3aa: CASSLGRGSSYEQYF; CDR3nt: TGTGCCAGCAGCTTAGGTAGGGGGAGCTCCTACGAGCAGTACTTC
d_gene: -; v_gene: TRBV12-3/TRBV12-4; j_gene: TRBJ1-1; abundance: many; CDR3aa: CASSHPSLGTEAFF; CDR3nt: TGTGCCAGCAGTCACCCCAGTCTAGGCACTGAAGCTTTCTTT
d_gene: -; v_gene: TRBV28; j_gene: TRBJ1-3; abundance: many; CDR3aa: CASSKDRNTIYF; CDR3nt: TGTGCCAGCAGCAAAGACCGAAACACCATATATTTT
d_gene: -; v_gene: TRBV7-2; j_gene: TRBJ2-1; abundance: many; CDR3aa: CASSLAGSLGSYNEQFF; CDR3nt: TGTGCCAGCAGCTTAGCGGGGAGCCTTGGCTCCTACAATGAGCAGTTCTTC
d_gene: TRBD1; v_gene: TRBV3-1; j_gene: TRBJ2-5; abundance: many; CDR3aa: CASSQDWTGVETQYF; CDR3nt: TGTGCCAGCAGCCAAGATTGGACAGGGGTAGAGACCCAGTACTTC
d_gene: TRBD2; v_gene: TRBV15; j_gene: TRBJ2-1; abundance: -; CDR3aa: CATSRGLAGGHEQFF; CDR3nt: TGTGCCACCAGCAGGGGACTAGCGGGAGGGCATGAGCAGTTCTTC
d_gene: -; v_gene: TRBV2; j_gene: TRBJ2-1; abundance: many; CDR3aa: CASSERAPPDEQFF; CDR3nt: TGTGCCAGCAGCGAAAGGGCCCCCCCCGATGAGCAGTTCTTC
d_gene: -; v_gene: TRBV28; j_gene: TRBJ2-1; abundance: many; CDR3aa: CASSGPGGAAYNEQFF; CDR3nt: TGTGCCAGCAGTGGCCCTGGGGGGGCAGCCTACAATGAGCAGTTCTTC
d_gene: -; v_gene: TRBV19; j_gene: TRBJ2-1; abundance: few; CDR3aa: CASTAGNSRYNEQFF; CDR3nt: TGTGCCAGTACCGCGGGTAACTCCCGATACAATGAGCAGTTCTTC
d_gene: TRBD1; v_gene: TRBV15; j_gene: TRBJ2-5; abundance: -; CDR3aa: CATSRGTATFQETQYF; CDR3nt: TGTGCCACCAGCAGGGGGACAGCTACCTTCCAAGAGACCCAGTACTTC
d_gene: -; v_gene: TRBV19; j_gene: TRBJ1-3; abundance: -; CDR3aa: CASSIHLPGSGNTIYF; CDR3nt: TGTGCCAGTAGTATTCACCTTCCAGGCTCTGGAAACACCATATATTTT
d_gene: TRBD1; v_gene: TRBV19; j_gene: TRBJ1-5; abundance: few; CDR3aa: CASSRLQGDGAISNQPQHF; CDR3nt: TGTGCCAGTAGCCGACTTCAGGGGGACGGAGCAATTAGCAATCAGCCCCAGCATTTT
d_gene: TRBD2; v_gene: TRBV28; j_gene: TRBJ2-1; abundance: many; CDR3aa: CAGGSVTNEQFF; CDR3nt: TGTGCCGGCGGGAGTGTTACTAATGAGCAGTTCTTC
d_gene: TRBD1; v_gene: TRBV18; j_gene: TRBJ1-2; abundance: many; CDR3aa: CASSPGTGYGYTF; CDR3nt: TGTGCCAGCTCACCAGGGACAGGCTATGGCTACACCTTC
d_gene: -; v_gene: TRBV28; j_gene: TRBJ2-2; abundance: many; CDR3aa: CASRSGGVGELFF; CDR3nt: TGTGCCAGCCGTTCCGGGGGCGTAGGGGAGCTGTTTTTT
d_gene: -; v_gene: TRBV7-3; j_gene: TRBJ2-3; abundance: -; CDR3aa: CASSLTWVPTDTQYF; CDR3nt: TGTGCCAGCAGCTTAACGTGGGTCCCCACAGATACGCAGTATTTT
d_gene: -; v_gene: TRBV20-1; j_gene: TRBJ2-1; abundance: many; CDR3aa: CSALSWTEQFF; CDR3nt: TGCAGTGCTCTGTCATGGACCGAGCAGTTCTTC
d_gene: TRBD2; v_gene: TRBV20-1; j_gene: TRBJ2-1; abundance: many; CDR3aa: CSASPGGGNAEQFF; CDR3nt: TGCAGTGCTTCTCCGGGGGGGGGAAATGCTGAGCAGTTCTTC
d_gene: -; v_gene: TRBV20-1; j_gene: TRBJ2-3; abundance: many; CDR3aa: CSARPMARGYSTDTQYF; CDR3nt: TGCAGTGCTAGACCTATGGCGCGGGGCTATAGCACAGATACGCAGTATTTT
d_gene: -; v_gene: TRBV4-1; j_gene: TRBJ1-1; abundance: few; CDR3aa: CASSQGGADTEAFF; CDR3nt: TGCGCCAGCAGCCAAGGGGGCGCGGACACTGAAGCTTTCTTT
d_gene: -; v_gene: TRBV6-1; j_gene: TRBJ2-7; abundance: many; CDR3aa: CASRDRDYSYEQYF; CDR3nt: TGTGCCAGCAGAGACAGGGACTACTCCTACGAGCAGTACTTC
d_gene: -; v_gene: TRBV28; j_gene: TRBJ2-6; abundance: -; CDR3aa: CASMFQPGRIYSGANVLTF; CDR3nt: TGTGCCAGCATGTTTCAACCGGGACGGATCTACTCTGGGGCCAACGTCCTGACTTTC
d_gene: -; v_gene: TRBV28; j_gene: TRBJ2-1; abundance: many; CDR3aa: CASSPGENNEQFF; CDR3nt: TGTGCCAGTTCCCCAGGGGAGAACAATGAGCAGTTCTTC
d_gene: -; v_gene: TRBV7-6; j_gene: TRBJ2-2; abundance: -; CDR3aa: CASSLPTGPTGELFF; CDR3nt: TGTGCCAGCAGCTTACCTACAGGGCCGACCGGGGAGCTGTTTTTT
d_gene: -; v_gene: TRBV29-1; j_gene: TRBJ2-3; abundance: -; CDR3aa: CSVGSLGGSTDTQYF; CDR3nt: TGCAGCGTTGGTTCCTTGGGCGGGAGCACAGATACGCAGTATTTT
d_gene: TRBD2; v_gene: TRBV20-1; j_gene: TRBJ2-7; abundance: many; CDR3aa: CSARALGGSYEQYF; CDR3nt: TGCAGTGCTAGGGCACTAGGCGGGAGTTACGAGCAGTACTTC
d_gene: -; v_gene: TRBV7-2; j_gene: TRBJ2-1; abundance: -; CDR3aa: CASSLVPHNEQFF; CDR3nt: TGTGCCAGCAGCTTAGTCCCCCACAATGAGCAGTTCTTC
d_gene: TRBD1; v_gene: TRBV5-6; j_gene: TRBJ1-5; abundance: many; CDR3aa: CASSWGTGNQPQHF; CDR3nt: TGTGCCAGCAGCTGGGGGACAGGGAATCAGCCCCAGCATTTT
d_gene: -; v_gene: TRBV6-2/TRBV6-3; j_gene: TRBJ1-2; abundance: -; CDR3aa: CASTNALGGGYTF; CDR3nt: TGTGCCAGCACCAACGCCCTGGGAGGAGGCTACACCTTC
d_gene: TRBD2; v_gene: TRBV6-5; j_gene: TRBJ2-1; abundance: few; CDR3aa: CASSYYGTINEQFF; CDR3nt: TGTGCCAGCAGTTACTATGGGACTATCAATGAGCAGTTCTTC
d_gene: -; v_gene: TRBV5-1; j_gene: TRBJ2-1; abundance: many; CDR3aa: CASSLEGVAMDYNEQFF; CDR3nt: TGCGCCAGCAGCTTGGAAGGGGTCGCGATGGACTACAATGAGCAGTTCTTC
d_gene: -; v_gene: TRBV12-5; j_gene: TRBJ1-4; abundance: many; CDR3aa: CASGLGTRTNEKLFF; CDR3nt: TGTGCTAGTGGTTTGGGAACAAGGACTAATGAAAAACTGTTTTTT
d_gene: TRBD2; v_gene: TRBV7-9; j_gene: TRBJ2-6; abundance: -; CDR3aa: CASSSHRLAGLSGANVLTF; CDR3nt: TGTGCCAGCAGCTCCCACAGACTAGCGGGGCTCTCTGGGGCCAACGTCCTGACTTTC
d_gene: TRBD1; v_gene: TRBV4-1; j_gene: TRBJ2-7; abundance: few; CDR3aa: CASSQDTGVTYEQYF; CDR3nt: TGCGCCAGCAGCCAAGATACAGGGGTAACCTACGAGCAGTACTTC
d_gene: -; v_gene: TRBV30; j_gene: TRBJ1-1; abundance: -; CDR3aa: CAWSVRKNTEAFF; CDR3nt: TGTGCCTGGAGTGTTCGAAAGAACACTGAAGCTTTCTTT
d_gene: -; v_gene: TRBV7-3; j_gene: TRBJ1-5; abundance: many; CDR3aa: CASSLEHSNQPQHF; CDR3nt: TGTGCCAGCAGCTTAGAGCATAGCAATCAGCCCCAGCATTTT
d_gene: -; v_gene: TRBV20-1; j_gene: TRBJ2-2; abundance: many; CDR3aa: CAWDSNTGELFF; CDR3nt: TGTGCGTGGGACTCGAACACCGGGGAGCTGTTTTTT
d_gene: -; v_gene: TRBV9; j_gene: TRBJ2-7; abundance: -; CDR3aa: CASSGSGTSYEQYF; CDR3nt: TGTGCCAGCAGCGGCTCCGGGACTTCCTACGAGCAGTACTTC
d_gene: TRBD1; v_gene: TRBV20-1; j_gene: TRBJ2-4; abundance: few; CDR3aa: CSASSSQGKNIQYF; CDR3nt: TGCAGTGCTAGTTCGTCACAGGGGAAAAACATTCAGTACTTC
d_gene: TRBD2; v_gene: TRBV20-1; j_gene: TRBJ2-7; abundance: many; CDR3aa: CSAHGATSGRVEQYF; CDR3nt: TGCAGTGCTCACGGCGCGACTAGCGGGAGAGTCGAGCAGTACTTC
d_gene: -; v_gene: TRBV29-1; j_gene: TRBJ2-1; abundance: few; CDR3aa: CSVGHGGSYNEQFF; CDR3nt: TGCAGCGTTGGGCACGGTGGTTCCTACAATGAGCAGTTCTTC
d_gene: TRBD2; v_gene: TRBV27; j_gene: TRBJ2-7; abundance: many; CDR3aa: CASSSPLAGNIYEQYF; CDR3nt: TGTGCCAGCAGTTCCCCGCTAGCGGGAAACATCTACGAGCAGTACTTC
d_gene: -; v_gene: TRBV11-2; j_gene: TRBJ1-5; abundance: few; CDR3aa: CASSWGPHQPQHF; CDR3nt: TGTGCCAGCAGCTGGGGGCCCCATCAGCCCCAGCATTTT
d_gene: -; v_gene: TRBV5-4; j_gene: TRBJ1-1; abundance: -; CDR3aa: CASSSNKDTEAFF; CDR3nt: TGTGCCAGCAGCTCGAATAAGGACACTGAAGCTTTCTTT
d_gene: -; v_gene: TRBV25-1; j_gene: TRBJ2-1; abundance: few; CDR3aa: CASRAGGETYNEQFF; CDR3nt: TGTGCCAGCAGGGCTGGCGGGGAAACCTACAATGAGCAGTTCTTC
d_gene: TRBD1; v_gene: TRBV30; j_gene: TRBJ1-5; abundance: -; CDR3aa: CAWTVGQGAGNQPQHF; CDR3nt: TGTGCCTGGACCGTCGGACAGGGGGCGGGCAATCAGCCCCAGCATTTT
d_gene: -; v_gene: TRBV7-9; j_gene: TRBJ1-1; abundance: many; CDR3aa: CASSFVGGTEAFF; CDR3nt: TGTGCCAGCAGTTTTGTGGGTGGGACTGAAGCTTTCTTT
d_gene: -; v_gene: TRBV6-1; j_gene: TRBJ1-2; abundance: many; CDR3aa: CAGREQDYGYTF; CDR3nt: TGTGCCGGCAGGGAACAAGACTATGGCTACACCTTC
d_gene: TRBD1; v_gene: TRBV4-1; j_gene: TRBJ1-2; abundance: -; CDR3aa: CASSQDWTGSRYYGYTF; CDR3nt: TGCGCCAGCAGCCAAGATTGGACAGGATCGCGGTACTATGGCTACACCTTC
d_gene: -; v_gene: TRBV7-2; j_gene: TRBJ2-3; abundance: many; CDR3aa: CASSSQVTDTQYF; CDR3nt: TGTGCCAGCAGTTCACAAGTCACAGATACGCAGTATTTT